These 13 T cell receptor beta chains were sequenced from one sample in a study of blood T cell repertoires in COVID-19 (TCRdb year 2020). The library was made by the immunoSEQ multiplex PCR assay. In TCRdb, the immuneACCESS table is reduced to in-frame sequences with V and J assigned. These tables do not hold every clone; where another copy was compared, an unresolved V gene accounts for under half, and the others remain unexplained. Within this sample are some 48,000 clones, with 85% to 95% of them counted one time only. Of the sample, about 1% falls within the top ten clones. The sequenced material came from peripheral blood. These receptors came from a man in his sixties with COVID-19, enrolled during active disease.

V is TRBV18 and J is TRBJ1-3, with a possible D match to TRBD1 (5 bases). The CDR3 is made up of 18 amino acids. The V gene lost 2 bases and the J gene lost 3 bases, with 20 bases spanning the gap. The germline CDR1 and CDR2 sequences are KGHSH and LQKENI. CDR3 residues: CASSPAQGGALGGNTIYF. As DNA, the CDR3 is TGTGCCAGCTCACCAGCCCAAGGAGGGGCTTTAGGTGGAAACACCATATATTTT.

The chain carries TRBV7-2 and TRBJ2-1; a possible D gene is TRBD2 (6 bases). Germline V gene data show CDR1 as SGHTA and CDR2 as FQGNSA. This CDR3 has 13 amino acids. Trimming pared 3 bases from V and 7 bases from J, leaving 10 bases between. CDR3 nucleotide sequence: TGTGCCAGCAGCTTTGGGCGGGGAAATGAGCAGTTCTTC. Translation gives CASSFGRGNEQFF.

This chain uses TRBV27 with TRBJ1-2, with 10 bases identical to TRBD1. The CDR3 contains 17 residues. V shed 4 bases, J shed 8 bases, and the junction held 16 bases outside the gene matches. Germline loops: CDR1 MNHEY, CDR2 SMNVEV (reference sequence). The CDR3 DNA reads TGTGCCAGCAGTTCCCCTTCTAGCCGGGACAGGGGAAAGGGCTACACCTTC. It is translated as CASSSPSSRDRGKGYTF.

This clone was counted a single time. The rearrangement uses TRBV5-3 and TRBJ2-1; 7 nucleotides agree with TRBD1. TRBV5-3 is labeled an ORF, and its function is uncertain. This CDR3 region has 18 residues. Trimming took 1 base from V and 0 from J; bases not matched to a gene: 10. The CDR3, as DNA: TGTGCCAGAAGCTTGAGGGACAGCGAGGATTACTCCTACAATGAGCAGTTCTTC. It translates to CARSLRDSEDYSYNEQFF.

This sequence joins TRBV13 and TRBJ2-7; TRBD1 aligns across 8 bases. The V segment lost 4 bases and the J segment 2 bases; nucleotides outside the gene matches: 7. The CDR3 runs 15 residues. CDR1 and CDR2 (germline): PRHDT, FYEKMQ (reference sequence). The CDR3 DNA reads TGTGCCAGCAGCTCCAACAGGGGGAGCGCCTACGAGCAGTACTTC. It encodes CASSSNRGSAYEQYF.

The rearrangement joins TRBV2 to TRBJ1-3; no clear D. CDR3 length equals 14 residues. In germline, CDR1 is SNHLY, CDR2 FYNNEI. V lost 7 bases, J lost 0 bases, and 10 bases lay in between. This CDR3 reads CASKSGSSGNTIYF. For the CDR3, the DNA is TGTGCCAGCAAATCGGGGAGCTCTGGAAACACCATATATTTT.

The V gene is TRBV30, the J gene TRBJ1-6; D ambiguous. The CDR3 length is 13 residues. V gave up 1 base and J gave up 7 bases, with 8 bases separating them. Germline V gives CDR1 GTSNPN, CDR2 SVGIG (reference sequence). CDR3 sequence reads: CAWSGTGNSPLHF. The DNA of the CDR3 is TGTGCCTGGAGTGGCACGGGGAATTCACCCCTCCACTTT.

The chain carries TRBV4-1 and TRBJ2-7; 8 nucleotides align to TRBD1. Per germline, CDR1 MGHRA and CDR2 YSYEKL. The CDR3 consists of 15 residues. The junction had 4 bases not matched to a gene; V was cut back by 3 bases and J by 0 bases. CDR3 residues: CASSQGGQGSYEQYF. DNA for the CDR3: TGCGCCAGCAGCCAGGGTGGACAGGGCTCCTACGAGCAGTACTTC.

The CDR3 sequence is CASSEAGQGNPTKGYTF. The CDR3 DNA is TGCGCCAGCAGTGAAGCGGGACAGGGGAACCCAACTAAGGGCTACACCTTC. The J gene is TRBJ1-2, the V gene TRBV10-2, with 10 positions matching TRBD1. Losses at the gene ends were 3 bases for V and 8 bases for J; bases not matched to a gene: 15. The CDR3 has 17 residues. CDR1 and CDR2 from the germline V gene are WSHSY and SAAADI.

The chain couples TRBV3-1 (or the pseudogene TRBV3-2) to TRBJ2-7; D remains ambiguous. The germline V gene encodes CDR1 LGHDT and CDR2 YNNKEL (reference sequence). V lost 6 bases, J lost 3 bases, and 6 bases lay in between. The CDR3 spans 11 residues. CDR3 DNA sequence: TGTGCCAGCAGTGTAGACTACGAGCAGTACTTC. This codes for CASSVDYEQYF.

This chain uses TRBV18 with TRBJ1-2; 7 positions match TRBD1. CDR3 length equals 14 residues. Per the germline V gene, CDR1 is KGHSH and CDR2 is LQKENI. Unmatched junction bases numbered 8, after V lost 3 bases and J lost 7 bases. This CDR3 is CASSPEAGGPGYTF. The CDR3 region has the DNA TGTGCCAGCTCACCTGAAGCAGGGGGGCCTGGCTACACCTTC.

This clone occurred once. The CDR3 here is CASSQTGGIYNEQFF. CDR3 nucleotides: TGTGCCAGCAGCCAAACCGGGGGGATTTACAATGAGCAGTTCTTC. The chain combines TRBV3-1 (or the pseudogene TRBV3-2) with TRBJ2-1; the match to TRBD2 covers 7 bases. The CDR3 covers 15 residues. From germline, CDR1 is LGHDT and CDR2 YNNKEL (reference sequence). The J segment lost 4 bases and the V segment lost 2 bases, leaving 5 bases of the junction unmatched.

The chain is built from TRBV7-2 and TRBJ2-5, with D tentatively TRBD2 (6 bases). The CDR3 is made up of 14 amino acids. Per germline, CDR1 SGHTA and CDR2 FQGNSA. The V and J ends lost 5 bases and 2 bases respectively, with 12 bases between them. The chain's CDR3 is CASSPGLRQETQYF. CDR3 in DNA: TGTGCCAGCAGCCCGGGACTGCGGCAAGAGACCCAGTACTTC.